This T cell receptor (beta chain) was identified during a study of metastatic and nonmetastatic thyroid tumors. No treatment had been given to any patient before thyroid surgery. TCRdb called clones again from the PCR reads with MiXCR. This sample yields 10,000 to 15,000 clones, of which roughly a quarter are seen a single time; 18% belongs to the top ten. This clone is medium-sized (0.01 to 0.1%) by share. Trimming cost V 3 bases and J 4 bases, with 7 bases left between them. There are 12 residues in the CDR3. The clonotype comes from a female donor with papillary thyroid cancer or a benign thyroid nodule (not recorded which). Some clones in this sample may be carry-over from other donors' samples. Material for sequencing was tumor tissue. V gene TRBV12-3 or TRBV12-4 combines with J gene TRBJ2-7; the D is unclear. CDR3 loop: CASSFTEYEQYF. In DNA form, the CDR3 reads TGTGCCAGCAGTTTCACGGAGTACGAGCAGTACTTC.